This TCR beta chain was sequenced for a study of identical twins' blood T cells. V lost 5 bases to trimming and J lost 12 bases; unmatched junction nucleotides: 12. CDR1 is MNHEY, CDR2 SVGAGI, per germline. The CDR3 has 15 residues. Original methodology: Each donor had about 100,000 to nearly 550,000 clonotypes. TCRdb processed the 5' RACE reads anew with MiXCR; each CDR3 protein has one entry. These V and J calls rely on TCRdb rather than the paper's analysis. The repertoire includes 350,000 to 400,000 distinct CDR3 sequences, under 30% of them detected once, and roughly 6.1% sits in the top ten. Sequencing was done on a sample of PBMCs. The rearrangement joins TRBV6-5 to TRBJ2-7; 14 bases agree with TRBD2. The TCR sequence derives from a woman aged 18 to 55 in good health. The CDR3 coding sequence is TGTGCCAGCAGTCGAGATCCCGGGACTAGCGGGAGTGTGTACTTC. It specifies CASSRDPGTSGSVYF.